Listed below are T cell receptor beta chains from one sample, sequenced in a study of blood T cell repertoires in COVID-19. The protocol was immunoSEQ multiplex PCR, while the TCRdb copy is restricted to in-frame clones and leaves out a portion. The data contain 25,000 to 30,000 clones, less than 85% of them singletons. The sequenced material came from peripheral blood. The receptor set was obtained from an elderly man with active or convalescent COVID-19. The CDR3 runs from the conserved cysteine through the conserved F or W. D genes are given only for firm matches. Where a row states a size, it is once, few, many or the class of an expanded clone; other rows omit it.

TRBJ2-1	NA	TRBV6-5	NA	TGTGCCAGCAGTCCGGTCCGGGGGATTGAGCAGTTCTTC	CASSPVRGIEQFF
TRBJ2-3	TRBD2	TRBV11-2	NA	TGTGCCAGCAGCTTAGTCGGCCTAGCGGGCACCGATACGCAGTATTTT	CASSLVGLAGTDTQYF
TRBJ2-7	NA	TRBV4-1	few	TGCGCCAGCAGCCTTTCCCCGACAGGCTCCTACGAGCAGTACTTC	CASSLSPTGSYEQYF
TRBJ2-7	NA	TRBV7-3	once	TGTGCCAGCAGCTTATTTCCCCTCCGCGAGCAGTACTTC	CASSLFPLREQYF
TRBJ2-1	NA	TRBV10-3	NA	TGTGCCATCAGGGACTCTCCGGAAGATGAGCAGTTCTTC	CAIRDSPEDEQFF
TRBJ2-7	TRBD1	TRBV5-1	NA	TGCGCCAGCAGCTCACTCCCGGGACAGGGCTACGAGCAGTACTTC	CASSSLPGQGYEQYF
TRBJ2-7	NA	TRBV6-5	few	TGTGCCAGCAAGAAATCGGGTCCCCTCGTCGAGCAGTACTTC	CASKKSGPLVEQYF
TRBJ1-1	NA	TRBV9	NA	TGTGCCAGCAGCACCCAAGGAGAGAAAGCTTTCTTT	CASSTQGEKAFF
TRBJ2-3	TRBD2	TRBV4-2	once	TGTGCCAGCAGCCAACAAGCGGGAGGGGGGTTCACAGATACGCAGTATTTT	CASSQQAGGGFTDTQYF
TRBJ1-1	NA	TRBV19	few	TGTGCCAGTAGTAGCGACAGGCCGAACACTGAAGCTTTCTTT	CASSSDRPNTEAFF
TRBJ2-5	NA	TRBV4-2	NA	TGTGCCAGCAGCCAAGAGACCCAGGGGTACGAGACCCAGTACTTC	CASSQETQGYETQYF
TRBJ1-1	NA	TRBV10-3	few	TGTGCCATCAGTGGACAGTTAAACACTGAAGCTTTCTTT	CAISGQLNTEAFF
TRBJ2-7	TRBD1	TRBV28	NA	TGTGCCAGCAGAGGGACAGGGGAGTGGTACGAGCAGTACTTC	CASRGTGEWYEQYF
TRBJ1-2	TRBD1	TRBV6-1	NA	TGTGCCAGCAGTGAAAACTGGGACAGCATAGGGGGCTACACCTTC	CASSENWDSIGGYTF
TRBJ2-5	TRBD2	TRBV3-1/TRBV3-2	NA	TGTGCCAGCACTACCCCGGTAACGGGGGGCCAAGAGACCCAGTACTTC	CASTTPVTGGQETQYF
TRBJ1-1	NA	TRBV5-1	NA	TGCGCCAGCACGGAGTCAACTCTGAACACTGAAGCTTTCTTT	CASTESTLNTEAFF
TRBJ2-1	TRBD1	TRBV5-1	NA	TGCGCCAGCAGCTTGGGACAGGGGCACAATGAGCAGTTCTTC	CASSLGQGHNEQFF
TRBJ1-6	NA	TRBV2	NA	TGTGCCGGGTTCAGAGAACTAAATTCACCCCTCCACTTT	CAGFRELNSPLHF
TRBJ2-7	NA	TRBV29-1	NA	TGCAGCGTGAGAAGAATGCTAGGACAGCTTGCTTACTACGAGCAGTACTTC	CSVRRMLGQLAYYEQYF
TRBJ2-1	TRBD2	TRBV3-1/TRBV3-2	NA	TGTGCCAGCAGGACTAGCGGGAGGGCCAAAGGGACTGAGCAGTTCTTC	CASRTSGRAKGTEQFF
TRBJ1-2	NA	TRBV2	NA	TGTGCCAGCAGTGATCTCAGGGACTCTGGCTACACCTTC	CASSDLRDSGYTF
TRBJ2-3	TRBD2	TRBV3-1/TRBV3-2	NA	TGTGCCAGCAGCCAAGGGTTAGCGGGGACCACAGATACGCAGTATTTT	CASSQGLAGTTDTQYF
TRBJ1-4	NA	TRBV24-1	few	TGTGCCACCAGGTTTCCCGGGACTGAGAATGAAAAACTGTTTTTT	CATRFPGTENEKLFF
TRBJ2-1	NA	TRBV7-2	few	TGTGCCAGCAGCCTCTTGCTCCTAGCGACGAGTGAGCAGTTCTTC	CASSLLLLATSEQFF
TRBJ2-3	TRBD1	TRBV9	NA	TGTGCCAGCAGCGAGGACAGGGAAGATACGCAGTATTTT	CASSEDREDTQYF
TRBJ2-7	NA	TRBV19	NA	TGTGCCAGTAGTCCCAGGGCCGCTTCCTACGAGCAGTACTTC	CASSPRAASYEQYF
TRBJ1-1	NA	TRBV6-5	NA	TGTGCCAGCATTCCCGGGACAATGAACACTGAAGCTTTCTTT	CASIPGTMNTEAFF
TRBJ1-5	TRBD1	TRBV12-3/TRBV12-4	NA	TGTGCCAGCAGTCAAACAGGGGATCAGCCCCAGCATTTT	CASSQTGDQPQHF
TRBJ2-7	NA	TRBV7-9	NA	TGTGCCAGCAGCTTCGCAACAGGGGGGGACGAGCAGTACTTC	CASSFATGGDEQYF
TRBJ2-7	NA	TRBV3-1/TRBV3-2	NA	TGTGCCAGCAGCCCTCCGGGTGGCTACGACGAGCAGTACTTC	CASSPPGGYDEQYF
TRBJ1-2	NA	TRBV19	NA	TGTGCCAGCAATACCCCGGCGACAGAAGAATTCTATGGCTACACCTTC	CASNTPATEEFYGYTF
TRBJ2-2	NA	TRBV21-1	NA	TGTGCCAGCAGCAAACTACTAACGAACACCGGGGAGCTGTTTTTT	CASSKLLTNTGELFF
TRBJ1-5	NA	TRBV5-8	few	TGTGCCAGCAGCCCCCGCGGGTATAGCAATCAGCCCCAGCATTTT	CASSPRGYSNQPQHF
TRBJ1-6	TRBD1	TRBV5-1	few	TGCGCCAGCAGCTACTCGGGACAGGGGGCCGGTTCACCCCTCCACTTT	CASSYSGQGAGSPLHF
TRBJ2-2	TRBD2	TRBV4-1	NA	TGCGCCCGCAGCCGCGGGGGGGGTGGAGGGATTCCCACCGGGGAGCTGTTTTTT	CARSRGGGGGIPTGELFF
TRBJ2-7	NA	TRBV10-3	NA	TGTGCCATCAGGGCAGGGTCGGCCTACGAGCAGTACTTC	CAIRAGSAYEQYF
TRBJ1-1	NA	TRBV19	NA	TGTGCCAGTAGGTATAGCACTGAAGCTTTCTTT	CASRYSTEAFF
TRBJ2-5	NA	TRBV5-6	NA	TGTGCCAGCAGCTTGGAGAGCAAGGGGCTTTCAGAGACCCAGTACTTC	CASSLESKGLSETQYF
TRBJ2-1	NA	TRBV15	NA	TGTGCCACCAGCAGGGCTAATGAGCAGTTCTTC	CATSRANEQFF
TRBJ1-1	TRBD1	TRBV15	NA	TGTGCCACCAGCAGAGAAACAGGGGGCGCGGGCACTGAAGCTTTCTTT	CATSRETGGAGTEAFF
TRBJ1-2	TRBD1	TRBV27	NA	TGTGCCAGCAGCCGGGACAGGGGAAACCTCTATGGCTACACCTTC	CASSRDRGNLYGYTF
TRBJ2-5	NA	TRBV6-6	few	TGTGCCAGCAGTCAGTACAGGGAAGAGACCCAGTACTTC	CASSQYREETQYF
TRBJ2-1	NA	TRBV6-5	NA	TGTGCCAGTATGGTAGGCGGGACGACCAAGGGGCAGTTCTTC	CASMVGGTTKGQFF
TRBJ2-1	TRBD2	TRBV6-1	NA	TGTGCCAGCGAGTATCGGGAGGGCCCCTACAATGAGCAGTTCTTC	CASEYREGPYNEQFF
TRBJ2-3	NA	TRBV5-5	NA	TGTGCCAGCAGCCTTATACCCACTGATACGCAGTATTTT	CASSLIPTDTQYF
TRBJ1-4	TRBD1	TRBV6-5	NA	TGTGCCAGCAGGGACTCGGGGACAGGCAATGAAAAACTGTTTTTT	CASRDSGTGNEKLFF
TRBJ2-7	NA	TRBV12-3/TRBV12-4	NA	TGTGCCAGCAGTCCTCCACTTCCTATACTGTACTTC	CASSPPLPILYF
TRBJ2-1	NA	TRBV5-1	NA	TGCGCCAGCAGCGTCCGGGACGGAGGGTCGGGTGAGCAGTTCTTC	CASSVRDGGSGEQFF
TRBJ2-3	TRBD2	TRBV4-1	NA	TGCGCCAGCGGGTCCCCTAGCGGGAGCACAGATACGCAGTATTTT	CASGSPSGSTDTQYF
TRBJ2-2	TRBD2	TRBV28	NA	TGTGCCAGCAGGCCCCCACAGGGGTGGACTAGCGGGAGAAGAGTTCCCGGGGAGCTGTTTTTT	CASRPPQGWTSGRRVPGELFF
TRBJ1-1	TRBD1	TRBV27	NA	TGTGCCAGCAGACAGGGGGGTGGCACTGAAGCTTTCTTT	CASRQGGGTEAFF
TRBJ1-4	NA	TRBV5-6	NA	TGTGCCAGCAGCTTGGGAGCGGTCGGGAAACTGTTTTTT	CASSLGAVGKLFF
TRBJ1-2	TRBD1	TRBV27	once	TGTGCCAGCAGTTCCGCGGGACAGGGGGTTTCTGGCTACACCTTC	CASSSAGQGVSGYTF
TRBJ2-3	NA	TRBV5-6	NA	TGTGCCAGCAGAGGCGGGTTGGGCGGAGATACGCAGTATTTT	CASRGGLGGDTQYF
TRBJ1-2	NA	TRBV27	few	TGTGCCAGCAGTTTTCTCCAGGGCAGCTATGGCTACACCTTC	CASSFLQGSYGYTF
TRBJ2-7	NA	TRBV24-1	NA	TGTGCCACCGAAGGGGTCTCCTACGAGCAGTACTTC	CATEGVSYEQYF
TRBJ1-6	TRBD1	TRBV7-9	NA	TGTGCCAGCAGCTTAGGGGGGACAGTGAATTCACCCCTCCACTTT	CASSLGGTVNSPLHF